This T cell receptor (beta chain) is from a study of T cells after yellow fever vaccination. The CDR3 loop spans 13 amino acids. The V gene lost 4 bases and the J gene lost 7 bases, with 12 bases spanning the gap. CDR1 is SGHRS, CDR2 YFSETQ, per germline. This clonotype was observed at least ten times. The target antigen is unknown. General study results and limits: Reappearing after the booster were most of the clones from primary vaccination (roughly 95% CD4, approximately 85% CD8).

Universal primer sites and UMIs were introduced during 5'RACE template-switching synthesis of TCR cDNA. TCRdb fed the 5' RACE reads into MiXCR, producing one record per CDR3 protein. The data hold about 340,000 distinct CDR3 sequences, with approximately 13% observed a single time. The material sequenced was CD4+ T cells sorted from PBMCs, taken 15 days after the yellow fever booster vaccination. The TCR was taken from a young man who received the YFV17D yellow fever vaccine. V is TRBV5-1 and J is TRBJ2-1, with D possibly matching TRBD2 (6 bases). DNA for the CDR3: TGCGCCAGCAGCCGGGGGTCTGCTAATGAGCAGTTCTTC. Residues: CASSRGSANEQFF.